This T cell receptor beta chain was obtained from a study of identifying expanded T cells in peripheral blood (dated by TCRdb to about 2019). With respect to the entire study: Technical replicates were generated by sequencing separate aliquots of the same genomic DNA pool, and four replicates were compared pairwise.

The research as a whole found: Across all healthy donors, variance in clone template counts between approximately two-week samples was found to increase significantly with total template count. Across all healthy-donor time intervals, the beta-binomial model significantly lowered both the number of clones called differentially abundant and the false-positive rate. It was expected by the authors that biological variance in healthy repertoires might increase further over much longer intervals, such as months to years. About 1.2 differentially abundant clones were flagged by the binomial model between technical replicates, whereas about 16 and 20 were flagged over around two weeks and four weeks, respectively.

No immune events, such as infections, were documented for the healthy donors during the collection period. To calibrate time-dependent variance in a beta-binomial model of T-cell clone differential abundance, blood repertoires from healthy donors were used as a training cohort. The training cohort included around ten healthy donors, of whom 3 were female and 7 were male. Donor ages ranged from roughly 29 to 64 years, with an average of around 45 years. Whole blood was collected from each healthy donor at three time points spaced approximately 13 days apart and obtained from a commercial supplier. Genomic DNA was extracted from unsorted whole blood for immunosequencing. CDR1 and CDR2 are read off the germline V gene (reference sequence) as SGHKS and YYEKEE. At the junction V is shortened by 1 base and J by 0 bases, with 11 bases in between. Its CDR3 holds 15 amino acids, cysteine through phenylalanine. Solely the CDR3 DNA is kept, with 45 bases framed from the first base.

TCRbeta CDR3 regions were profiled with the immunoSEQ Assay using bias-controlled multiplex PCR amplification of genomic DNA. Turning to the authors' computational methods: The absolute abundance of each unique TCRbeta CDR3 region was quantified after sequences were collapsed and filtered. Differential abundance was tested with a binomial (Fisher-equivalent) model and with a beta-binomial model adding time-dependent variance fitted from healthy donors. Any clone with fewer than 5 combined templates was excluded, and a clone was called differentially abundant if its Benjamini-Hochberg FDR was below 0.01. Using the form v = (b*log(k)+a)^2, the beta-binomial variance was modeled as a function of the total template count across the two samples. TCRdb limited this immuneACCESS table to in-frame rearrangements with V and J called. A share of clones is missing; checked studies link under half to unresolved V genes, and the rest is unexplained. The DNA was the basis for D and trimming; V, J and clone size are from that table. This sample is represented by 80,000 to 90,000 clones; around 89% of them were singletons. Approximately 2.6% of the sample belongs to the ten largest clones.

Concerning this clone itself: Its binding antigen is unknown. Base-call qualities are not available, and no considerably larger clone is one nucleotide away.

The sequenced sample consisted of blood. Recombination connected TRBV5-5 to TRBJ2-7; TRBD1 might be the D gene, on 6 matching bases. This TCR was recovered from a person between 18 and 69 years old in good health. This receptor carries the CDR3 CASSLRTESSYEQYF. The nucleotide sequence reads as follows: TGTGCCAGCAGCTTGCGGACAGAGAGCTCCTACGAGCAGTACTTC.